The clone carrying this TCR beta chain was seen at least ten times. The antigen is not known. The germline V and J ends were trimmed by 3 bases and 0 bases, with 13 bases remaining between them. CDR1 and CDR2 (germline): DFQATT, SNEGSKA (reference sequence). The CDR3 runs 15 residues. This entry belongs to a study of breast tumors, draining lymph nodes, adjacent tissues. The study's findings and limits: Tumor TCR diversity was below lymph nodes but above nontumor tissue. Tumor and nontumor repertoires were significantly more similar in luminal-like than in basal-like breast cancer. The data were judged consistent with most tumor T cells coming from lymph node and expanding in tumor.

One entry per CDR3 protein results from TCRdb running MiXCR on the multiplex PCR reads. The data show 16,000 or so distinct CDR3 sequences, just under 45% seen once. The sequence came from a female donor with breast cancer. Some clones in this sample may be carry-over from other donors' samples. Sequencing was carried out using tumor-adjacent breast tissue. This chain joins TRBV20-1 and TRBJ2-3; tentative D call: TRBD1 (6 bases). CDR3 nucleotide sequence: TGCAGTGCTAGGACAGGCCGAACTAGCACAGATACGCAGTATTTT. It translates to CSARTGRTSTDTQYF.